This TCR beta chain comes out of a study of cytomegalovirus exposure and HLA in healthy donors. On this clone itself: Antigen specificity is unknown.

General study results and limits: Using the classifier, cytomegalovirus status was reportedly diagnosed with high specificity and sensitivity. In a later analysis, most CMV-associated TCR beta chains appeared HLA-restricted.

With 60 Vbeta and 13 Jbeta primers, the PCR was carried out. Libraries were prepared by immunoSEQ multiplex PCR; TCRdb keeps only in-frame clonotypes and omits some of them. The repertoire holds approximately 200,000 clones, around 80% seen once, with nearly 4.5% in the top ten. The sample taken for sequencing was PBMCs. This clonotype was sampled from a woman between 25 and 40 years old in good health and CMV-seropositive.

The CDR3 DNA sequence: TGTGCCAGCAGCTTAGGGGACAGGGCTGATGGGGCCAACGTCCTGACTTTC. Protein product: CASSLGDRADGANVLTF. The chain carries TRBV7-9 and TRBJ2-6, with 9 bases identical to TRBD1. The CDR3 is 17 amino acids. With V trimmed by 1 base and J by 3 bases, 4 bases remained unmatched. In germline, CDR1 is SEHNR, CDR2 FQNEAQ (reference sequence). The full variable domain, its missing parts supplied by reference TRBV7-9 and TRBJ2-6, is DTGVSQNPRHKITKRGQNVTFRCDPISEHNRLYWYRQTLGQGPEFLTYFQNEAQLEKSRLLSDRFSAERPKGSFSTLEIQRTEQGDSAMYLCASSLGDRADGANVLTFGAGSRLTVL.